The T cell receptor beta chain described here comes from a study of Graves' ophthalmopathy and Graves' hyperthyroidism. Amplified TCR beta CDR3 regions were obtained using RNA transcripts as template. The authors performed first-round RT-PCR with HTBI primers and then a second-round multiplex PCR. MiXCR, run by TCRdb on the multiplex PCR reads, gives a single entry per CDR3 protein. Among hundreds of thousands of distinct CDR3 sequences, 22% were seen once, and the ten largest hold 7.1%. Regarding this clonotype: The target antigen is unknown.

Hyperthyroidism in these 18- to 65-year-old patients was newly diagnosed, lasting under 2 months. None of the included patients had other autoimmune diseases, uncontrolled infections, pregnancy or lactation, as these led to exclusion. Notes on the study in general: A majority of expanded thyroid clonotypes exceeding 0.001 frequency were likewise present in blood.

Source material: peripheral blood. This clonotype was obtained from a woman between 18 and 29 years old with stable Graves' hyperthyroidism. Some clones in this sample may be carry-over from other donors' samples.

The CDR3 region is CSVRGTGGGETQYF. The DNA for the CDR3 is TGCAGCGTGAGGGGTACAGGGGGCGGAGAGACCCAGTACTTC. This chain connects TRBV29-1 to TRBJ2-5; 9 positions match TRBD1. The V gene's germline CDR1 is SQVTM and CDR2 ANQGSEA. Germline trimming cut 6 bases from V and 4 bases from J; bases unmatched to any gene: 9. CDR3 length equals 14 residues. Full variable domain (rest looked up from reference TRBV29-1 and TRBJ2-5): SAVISQKPSRDICQRGTSLTIQCQVDSQVTMMFWYRQQPGQSLTLIATANQGSEATYESGFVIDKFPISRPNLTFSTLTVSNMSPEDSSIYLCSVRGTGGGETQYFGPGTRLLVL.